The 22 T cell receptor beta chains presented below share a single source sample, sequenced in a study of CD8+CD57+ T cells in acquired aplastic anemia. For CDR3 and TCR beta VDJ profiling, genomic DNA was the template used. TCRdb passed the reads through MiXCR, listing each CDR3 protein once. In the table there are about 160,000 distinct CDR3 sequences, just under 45% of which are singletons. The material sequenced was sorted CD4+, CD8+, or CD8+CD57+ T cells (not recorded which) from PBMCs. The receptors were sampled from a human donor in good health.

This clonotype was seen more than once but under ten times. The chain employs TRBV20-1 and TRBJ2-7; unclear D gene. The CDR3 consists of 13 residues. Germline CDR1 reads DFQATT; CDR2 reads SNEGSKA (reference sequence). V dropped 1 base and J dropped 4 bases, with 11 bases sitting between them. The CDR3 coding sequence is TGCAGTGCTAGAGCGGGCAGAGATTACGAGCAGTACTTC. It translates to CSARAGRDYEQYF.

The chain joins TRBV29-1 to TRBJ2-5, with a possible D match to TRBD2 (5 bases). CDR3 length: 12 residues. The V gene lost 3 bases and the J gene lost 7 bases, with 12 bases spanning the gap. Germline-derived CDR1 and CDR2 are SQVTM and ANQGSEA. The CDR3 sequence: CSVERGPGTQYF. CDR3 DNA sequence: TGCAGCGTTGAGCGCGGGCCCGGGACCCAGTACTTC.

The chain links TRBV2 to TRBJ2-1, with 10 bases that match TRBD1. J gave up 2 bases and V 7 bases, and 5 bases lay outside the gene matches. CDR3 length: 15 residues. The germline V gene has CDR1 SNHLY and CDR2 FYNNEI. Written as DNA, the CDR3 is TGTGCCAGCAATGGACAGGGGGTTGCCTACAATGAGCAGTTCTTC. Protein product: CASNGQGVAYNEQFF.

The V call is TRBV29-1, the J call TRBJ2-1, with D perhaps given as TRBD1 or TRBD2 (6 bases each). V lost 7 bases and J 8 bases, leaving 21 bases between the germline ends. The CDR3 totals 14 residues. From germline, CDR1 is SQVTM and CDR2 ANQGSEA. This CDR3 reads CSADPPGRGHEQFF. DNA of the CDR3: TGCAGCGCTGACCCACCGGGCCGGGGGCATGAGCAGTTCTTC.

V is TRBV12-3 or TRBV12-4 and J is TRBJ1-4; maybe TRBD1 (5 bases). The CDR3 covers 15 residues. The V and J ends lost 6 bases and 6 bases respectively, with 17 bases between them. Here the CDR3 reads CASSLGGLKDEKLFF. CDR3 in DNA: TGTGCCAGCAGCTTGGGGGGGTTAAAGGATGAAAAACTGTTTTTT.

This clonotype was seen more than once but under ten times. The chain links TRBV5-1 to TRBJ2-2; 10 nucleotides match TRBD1. Germline V gene sequence: CDR1 SGHRS, CDR2 YFSETQ. Trimming at V came to 6 bases and at J to 4 bases, leaving 3 bases not matched to a gene. The CDR3 runs to 14 residues. DNA for the CDR3: TGCGCCAGCAACCGGGACAGGGGCACCGGGGAGCTGTTTTTT. Its protein product is CASNRDRGTGELFF.

The table lists this clonotype with many counts. V and J are TRBV11-3 and TRBJ1-2; D perhaps matches TRBD1 (6 bases). The CDR3 totals 13 residues. The V and J ends lost 3 bases and 7 bases respectively, with 12 bases between them. Germline lookup yields CDR1 SGHNT and CDR2 YENEEA. This CDR3 is CASSLSGGFGYTF. As DNA, the CDR3 is TGTGCCAGCAGCTTGAGTGGGGGCTTTGGCTACACCTTC.

This clonotype was seen ten or more times. The J gene is TRBJ2-7, the V gene TRBV20-1; maybe TRBD1 (5 bases). The CDR3 contains 12 residues. Trimming took off 7 bases at V and 5 bases at J, with 15 bases between the two ends. CDR1 and CDR2 (germline): DFQATT, SNEGSKA (reference sequence). The CDR3 bases are TGCAGTGGAACGCAGGGTTGGGACGAGCAGTACTTC. This sequence encodes CSGTQGWDEQYF.

CDR3 region: CSAPHGGLKDGYTF. In DNA form, the CDR3 reads TGCAGCGCCCCGCACGGGGGCCTCAAAGACGGCTACACCTTC. This sequence joins TRBV29-1 and TRBJ1-2, with D perhaps matching TRBD1 (6 bases). This CDR3 comprises 14 residues. V was shortened by 7 bases and J by 8 bases, with 23 bases between the two germline ends. Germline CDR1 SQVTM, CDR2 ANQGSEA.

This clonotype was picked up a small number of times. The rearrangement joins TRBV7-9 to TRBJ2-7, with D maybe TRBD1 (6 bases). CDR1 and CDR2 (germline): SEHNR, FQNEAQ (reference sequence). Trimming pared 2 bases from V and 3 bases from J, leaving 14 bases between. This CDR3 is built from 15 residues. CDR3 nucleotides: TGTGCCAGCAGCTTAAACGAAGGGGGAATCTACGAGCAGTACTTC. Protein product: CASSLNEGGIYEQYF.

The CDR3 DNA reads as TGTGCCAGCAGCCCAGGGACCGGGACAGTAACCTACGAGCAGTACTTC. It codes for CASSPGTGTVTYEQYF. The chain employs TRBV9 and TRBJ2-7; TRBD1 matches at 7 bases. Per the germline V gene, CDR1 is SGDLS and CDR2 is YYNGEE. This CDR3 has 16 amino acids. Trimming removed 4 bases from V and 2 bases from J; junction bases left unmatched: 12.

The chain is built from TRBV7-9 and TRBJ1-1; D is unresolved. Germline values: CDR1 SEHNR, CDR2 FQNEAQ (reference sequence). V was cut by 5 bases and J by 8 bases, with 12 bases left in between. The CDR3 contains 12 residues. The CDR3 sequence is CASSPSSGEAFF. CDR3 nucleotides: TGTGCCAGCAGCCCATCATCGGGGGAAGCTTTCTTT.

This clonotype has just a few counts. The chain employs TRBV6-1 and TRBJ2-4, with D uncertain. CDR1 and CDR2 (germline): MNHNS, SASEGT. The V end was cut by 4 bases, the J end by 7 bases, with 14 bases between. The CDR3 runs 14 residues. In DNA form, the CDR3 reads TGTGCCAGCAGTGCAAATACTGGGGTGAACATTCAGTACTTC. Translation: CASSANTGVNIQYF.

This clonotype was observed many times. The chain combines TRBV7-2 with TRBJ2-3; the D gene is possibly TRBD2 (6 bases). Trimming cost V 0 bases and J 9 bases, with 7 bases left between them. The CDR3 has 12 residues. Germline lookup yields CDR1 SGHTA and CDR2 FQGNSA. For the CDR3, the DNA is TGTGCCAGCAGCTTAGCGGCGGGGACGCAGTATTTT. Translating it yields CASSLAAGTQYF.

This clonotype was recorded at least ten times. V gene TRBV7-2 combines with J gene TRBJ2-3; 7 bases align to TRBD1. V lost 1 base to trimming and J lost 3 bases; unmatched junction nucleotides: 7. Germline loops: CDR1 SGHTA, CDR2 FQGNSA. The CDR3 loop spans 16 amino acids. CDR3 protein: CASSLGSGTETDTQYF. The CDR3 bases are TGTGCCAGCAGCTTAGGGAGTGGGACAGAAACAGATACGCAGTATTTT.

This clonotype appeared many times. This rearrangement joins TRBV7-6 to TRBJ2-7; the D gene is possibly TRBD2 (6 bases). Germline CDR1 SGHVS, CDR2 FNYEAQ. Between the trimmed V and J ends, which lost 5 bases and 4 bases, there was a span of 18 bases. This CDR3 is 15 amino acids long. The CDR3 nucleotides read TGTGCCAGCAGCCCGCAGGGAGGTGTGGGATACGAGCAGTACTTC. It codes for CASSPQGGVGYEQYF.

The chain's CDR3 is CATSDFIGKDTQYF. In nucleotides, the CDR3 is TGTGCCACCAGTGATTTTATCGGAAAAGATACGCAGTATTTT. The V call is TRBV24-1, the J call TRBJ2-3; D gene uncertain. Germline-derived CDR1 and CDR2 are KGHDR and SFDVKD. The CDR3 totals 14 residues. V lost 1 base and J 5 bases, leaving 9 bases between the germline ends.

This clonotype was seen repeatedly, ten times or more. This chain's CDR3 is CASSWDNYGYTF. CDR3 in DNA: TGTGCCAGCAGCTGGGATAACTATGGCTACACCTTC. The rearrangement uses TRBV12-3 or TRBV12-4 and TRBJ1-2; D remains unclear. The CDR3 is 12 residues long. Trimming stripped 6 bases from V and 1 base from J, with 6 bases between.

The rearrangement links TRBV7-6 to TRBJ2-7; the D is unclear. Germline V lookup: CDR1 SGHVS, CDR2 FNYEAQ. V dropped 6 bases and J dropped 4 bases, with 13 bases sitting between them. The CDR3 has 13 residues. The CDR3 DNA is TGTGCCAGCAGTCCGGACGGAAGGTACGAGCAGTACTTC. Encoded protein: CASSPDGRYEQYF.

This sequence joins TRBV7-9 and TRBJ2-5; D is uncertain. Germline CDR1 SEHNR, CDR2 FQNEAQ (reference sequence). This CDR3 spans 13 amino acids. Trimming took 4 bases from V and 0 from J, leaving 6 bases between them. CDR3 DNA: TGTGCCAGCAGCTCATCCCACCAAGAGACCCAGTACTTC. This translates into CASSSSHQETQYF.

The chain links TRBV20-1 to TRBJ2-1; 13 nucleotides agree with TRBD2. The CDR3 covers 13 residues. Germline CDR1 is DFQATT and CDR2 is SNEGSKA (reference sequence). Trimming cost V 0 bases and J 15 bases; bases outside gene matches: 5. The CDR3 region has the DNA TGCAGTGCTAGAGAACTAACTAGCGGGGGGGCGTTCTTC. This encodes CSARELTSGGAFF.

J is TRBJ2-3 and V is TRBV2; possibly TRBD1 for D (5 bases). Trimming shortened V by 2 bases and J by 3 bases, and 9 bases separated the two germline ends. The CDR3 is made up of 14 amino acids. Germline CDR1 reads SNHLY; CDR2 reads FYNNEI. CDR3 bases: TGTGCCAGCAGTGAACAGGGTGGGACAGATACGCAGTATTTT. Protein: CASSEQGGTDTQYF.